This is a list of T cell receptor beta chains from one sample in a study of CD8 T cells in ankylosing spondylitis. Using its own MiXCR run on the 5' RACE reads, TCRdb lists one record per CDR3 protein. The sample includes 300,000 to 350,000 distinct CDR3 sequences, roughly 20% of them seen just once. Sequenced sample: blood, either unsorted or a sorted T cell fraction (not recorded which). The receptor source for this set is a female donor with ankylosing spondylitis or in good health (not recorded which). The CDR3 runs from the conserved cysteine through the conserved F or W. The D gene is left open where the match is weak. A clone size is listed for some rows: how often the clone was seen (once, few, many), or a class if it is expanded.

TRBV24-1	TRBJ1-1	13	few	NA	CATSDLQDTEAFF	TGTGCCACCAGTGATTTGCAGGATACTGAAGCTTTCTTT
TRBV10-3	TRBJ2-7	16	NA	TRBD2	CAISEPSGSENYEQYF	TGTGCCATCAGTGAGCCTAGCGGGAGTGAGAACTACGAGCAGTACTTC
TRBV10-3	TRBJ2-7	14	NA	NA	CAISSRTDLYEQYF	TGTGCCATCAGTTCCCGGACAGACCTCTACGAGCAGTACTTC
TRBV7-3	TRBJ2-3	12	many	NA	CASSFGGDTQYF	TGTGCCAGCAGCTTTGGGGGGGATACGCAGTATTTT
TRBV9	TRBJ1-6	15	NA	NA	CASSVVPGSNSPLHF	TGTGCCAGCAGCGTAGTTCCAGGCTCCAATTCACCCCTCCACTTT
TRBV20-1	TRBJ2-7	13	NA	NA	CSASVSPSYEQYF	TGCAGTGCTAGTGTCAGTCCCTCCTACGAGCAGTACTTC
TRBV29-1	TRBJ2-1	16	NA	TRBD2	CSVGGSGGARYNEQFF	TGCAGCGTTGGTGGTAGCGGGGGGGCTCGCTACAATGAGCAGTTCTTC
TRBV9	TRBJ2-1	15	few	NA	CASSVEVFSYNEQFF	TGTGCCAGCAGCGTTGAGGTCTTCTCCTACAATGAGCAGTTCTTC
TRBV5-6	TRBJ2-1	15	few	NA	CASSFWWKGGNEQFF	TGTGCCAGCAGCTTCTGGTGGAAGGGTGGGAATGAGCAGTTCTTC
TRBV20-1	TRBJ2-3	15	NA	TRBD2	CSARGAGGWTDTQYF	TGCAGTGCTAGGGGAGCGGGAGGGTGGACAGATACGCAGTATTTT
TRBV7-2	TRBJ2-7	13	few	NA	CASRPTDSYEQYF	TGTGCCAGCAGGCCCACAGACTCCTACGAGCAGTACTTC
TRBV20-1	TRBJ1-2	12	many	NA	CSARRQDSGYTF	TGCAGTGCTAGGAGACAGGACTCTGGCTACACCTTC
TRBV15	TRBJ2-3	15	NA	NA	CATSRDPDSTDTQYF	TGTGCCACCAGCAGAGATCCCGACAGCACAGATACGCAGTATTTT
TRBV10-3	TRBJ1-2	12	NA	TRBD1	CAIPGTGDGYTF	TGTGCCATCCCCGGGACAGGCGACGGCTACACCTTC
TRBV12-3/TRBV12-4	TRBJ2-3	15	many	TRBD2	CASSRTSGRTDTQYF	TGTGCCAGCAGTCGGACTAGCGGGAGGACAGATACGCAGTATTTT
TRBV12-3/TRBV12-4	TRBJ2-7	14	NA	NA	CASSFGGDRVEQYF	TGTGCCAGCAGTTTTGGAGGGGATAGAGTAGAGCAGTACTTC
TRBV5-4	TRBJ1-2	13	few	NA	CASSLKGSHGYTF	TGTGCCAGCAGCTTGAAAGGGTCCCATGGCTACACCTTC
TRBV20-1	TRBJ2-1	15	many	TRBD2	CSAPPMGEGYNEQFF	TGCAGTGCCCCTCCGATGGGGGAGGGATACAATGAGCAGTTCTTC
TRBV11-2	TRBJ1-1	14	few	NA	CASSLPLLNTEAFF	TGTGCCAGCAGCTTGCCCTTGCTTAACACTGAAGCTTTCTTT
TRBV20-1	TRBJ2-5	16	few	NA	CSANSRDFGTGETQYF	TGCAGTGCTAACTCCAGGGACTTCGGGACGGGAGAGACCCAGTACTTC
TRBV29-1	TRBJ2-1	12	once	NA	CSVQRGRNERFF	TGCAGCGTTCAACGCGGCAGAAATGAGCGGTTCTTC
TRBV5-1	TRBJ1-1	12	NA	NA	CASSFGGPEAFF	TGCGCCAGCAGCTTCGGAGGGCCTGAAGCTTTCTTT
TRBV7-2	TRBJ2-1	15	few	NA	CASSLAAGTYNEQFF	TGTGCCAGCAGCTTAGCAGCGGGTACCTACAATGAGCAGTTCTTC
TRBV20-1	TRBJ2-5	13	NA	TRBD2	CSARVVPGGTQYF	TGCAGTGCTAGAGTAGTCCCGGGGGGGACCCAGTACTTC
TRBV24-1	TRBJ2-7	10	NA	NA	CATSEKEQYF	TGTGCCACCAGTGAAAAGGAGCAGTACTTC
TRBV20-1	TRBJ1-4	14	many	NA	CSARDEGVREKLFF	TGCAGTGCTAGAGATGAAGGGGTCCGCGAAAAACTGTTTTTT
TRBV14	TRBJ1-6	12	few	TRBD1	CASSPGQAPVHF	TGTGCCAGCAGCCCCGGACAGGCCCCCGTCCACTTT
TRBV7-3	TRBJ2-3	16	few	NA	CASSLTSGGSTDTQYF	TGTGCCAGCAGCTTAACGTCGGGCGGGAGCACAGATACGCAGTATTTT
TRBV12-3/TRBV12-4	TRBJ1-3	14	NA	TRBD1	CASRGTGDGITIYF	TGTGCCAGCAGGGGGACAGGGGATGGAATCACCATATATTTT
TRBV11-2	TRBJ2-3	16	few	NA	CASSLGGGGTPRGQYF	TGTGCCAGCAGCTTAGGAGGAGGTGGGACCCCAAGGGGCCAGTATTTT
TRBV25-1	TRBJ2-7	15	few	TRBD1	CASSSRTGSSYEQYF	TGTGCCAGCAGTTCCCGGACAGGGAGCTCCTACGAGCAGTACTTC